This entry lists 20 T cell receptor beta chains sequenced from one sample in a study of cytomegalovirus exposure and HLA in healthy donors. The PCR used 60 Vbeta and 13 Jbeta primers. Data came from immunoSEQ multiplex PCR; TCRdb stores just in-frame clones and leaves some out. In the table there are some 180,000 clones, 76% of which are singletons. Sequenced input: PBMCs. Receptors originate from a woman in her 30s in good health and CMV-seropositive.

The chain employs TRBV4-1 and TRBJ1-4, with 9 bases fitting TRBD1. With V trimmed by 0 bases and J by 4 bases, 3 bases remained unmatched. This CDR3 has 16 amino acids. Germline loops: CDR1 MGHRA, CDR2 YSYEKL. The CDR3 coding sequence is TGCGCCAGCAGCCAAGAGGGACAGGGACTTAATGAAAAACTGTTTTTT. Its protein product is CASSQEGQGLNEKLFF.

The chain links TRBV7-6 to TRBJ2-1; 9 nucleotides line up with TRBD1. J was trimmed by 8 bases and V by 4 bases; bases with no gene match: 9. The CDR3 covers 15 residues. CDR1 is SGHVS, CDR2 FNYEAQ, per germline. CDR3 in DNA: TGTGCCAGCAGCTCCCCGGGACAGGGTGTATATGAGCAGTTCTTC. This codes for CASSSPGQGVYEQFF.

V gene TRBV11-2 combines with J gene TRBJ1-2, with a weak D call TRBD1 (5 bases). CDR1 is SGHAT and CDR2 is FQNNGV in the germline V gene. The CDR3 loop spans 13 amino acids. The ends were cut back, 8 bases at V and 4 bases at J, with 14 bases in the middle. CDR3 in DNA: TGTGCCAGCGCACCTTATGGGGCCTATGGCTACACCTTC. Translation gives CASAPYGAYGYTF.

The chain recombines TRBV5-4 with TRBJ2-7, with 10 bases aligning to TRBD1. Per the germline V gene, CDR1 is SGHNT and CDR2 is YYREEE (reference sequence). Trimming took 4 bases from V and 6 from J; bases not matched to a gene: 4. This CDR3 contains 13 residues. The CDR3 nucleotides are TGTGCCAGCAGCCCGGGACAGGGGCTCGAGCAGTACTTC. It codes for CASSPGQGLEQYF.

V is TRBV11-3 and J is TRBJ2-1; 12 positions match TRBD1. The germline V gene encodes CDR1 SGHNT and CDR2 YENEEA. The CDR3 length is 15 residues. V lost 3 bases, J lost 5 bases, and 2 bases stayed unmatched. CDR3 protein: CASSFRDRGHNEQFF. The DNA of the CDR3 is TGTGCCAGCAGCTTCCGGGACAGGGGGCACAATGAGCAGTTCTTC.

The rearrangement uses TRBV11-2 and TRBJ2-7, with unresolved D. Trimming cost V 8 bases and J 6 bases, with 17 bases left between them. Germline CDR1 and CDR2: SGHAT and FQNNGV. CDR3 length equals 13 residues. In DNA, the CDR3 is TGTGCCAGCGCTCAGGTGGTGACGCGCGAGCAGTACTTC. As protein: CASAQVVTREQYF.

In its sample, this clone was seen once. V is TRBV7-7 and J is TRBJ1-1; possible D gene TRBD1, 6 bases. Trimming stripped 6 bases from V and 3 bases from J, with 14 bases between. The germline gives CDR1 SSHAT, CDR2 FNYEAQ (reference sequence). The CDR3 has 14 residues. CDR3 amino acids: CASSSSTGYTEAFF. The CDR3 region has the DNA TGTGCCAGCAGTTCTAGTACAGGGTACACTGAAGCTTTCTTT.

This clone came up once. This chain joins TRBV27 and TRBJ1-6; D may be TRBD1 (5 bases). Germline CDR1 reads MNHEY; CDR2 reads SMNVEV (reference sequence). This CDR3 is built from 14 residues. Trimming cost V 2 bases and J 6 bases, with 8 bases left between them. The CDR3, as DNA: TGTGCCAGCAGTTTACTTAGGGGTAATTCACCCCTCCACTTT. It translates to CASSLLRGNSPLHF.

J is TRBJ2-1 and V is TRBV5-1; perhaps TRBD2 as D (7 bases). Looked up from germline, CDR1 is SGHRS and CDR2 is YFSETQ. This CDR3 region has 16 residues. The V and J ends lost 0 bases and 8 bases respectively, with 18 bases between them. The CDR3 reads CASSLERAGAGDEQFF. The CDR3 DNA reads as TGCGCCAGCAGCTTGGAGCGGGCGGGGGCTGGGGATGAGCAGTTCTTC.

The chain is built from TRBV7-2 and TRBJ2-7, with D hard to call. Deletions cut 3 bases from V and 2 bases from J, with 8 bases between. CDR3 length equals 13 residues. Germline assignment: CDR1 SGHTA and CDR2 FQGNSA. The CDR3 spells CASSFSRTYEQYF. CDR3 nucleotide sequence: TGTGCCAGCAGCTTCAGCAGGACCTACGAGCAGTACTTC.

The rearrangement links TRBV28 to TRBJ1-5; possible D gene TRBD1, 6 bases. Germline assignment: CDR1 MDHEN and CDR2 SYDVKM. There are 16 residues in the CDR3. V shed 5 bases and J shed 3 bases, with 17 bases lying between them. The CDR3: CASSAWTATPNQPQHF. CDR3 coding DNA: TGTGCCAGCAGTGCATGGACAGCGACACCCAATCAGCCCCAGCATTTT.

The chain uses TRBV7-9 and TRBJ2-7; no definite D call. Trimming cost V 1 base and J 5 bases, with 9 bases left between them. The CDR3 extends over 13 amino acids. CDR1 is SEHNR, CDR2 FQNEAQ, per germline (reference sequence). The CDR3 DNA sequence: TGTGCCAGCAGCTTAGTGTCCCGGGACGAGCAGTACTTC. Amino acid sequence: CASSLVSRDEQYF.

The chain combines TRBV4-3 with TRBJ2-2; no clear D. This CDR3 is 15 amino acids long. Germline CDR1 and CDR2: LGHNA and YSLEER. V was pared by 1 base and J by 3 bases, with 9 bases between. CDR3: CASSQGLLDTGELFF. In DNA form, the CDR3 reads TGCGCCAGCAGCCAAGGGCTTCTGGACACCGGGGAGCTGTTTTTT.

The chain is built from TRBV15 and TRBJ2-1; D might be TRBD2 (7 bases). This CDR3 is 13 amino acids long. Looked up from germline, CDR1 is LNHNV and CDR2 is YYDKDF (reference sequence). Trimming shortened V by 7 bases and J by 7 bases, and 14 bases separated the two germline ends. This CDR3 is CATNQRDKNEQFF. For the CDR3, the DNA is TGTGCCACCAACCAGCGGGACAAAAATGAGCAGTTCTTC.

In this sample, this clone turned up a few times. The chain joins TRBV2 to TRBJ1-1; 10 nucleotides line up with TRBD1. CDR1 and CDR2 from the germline V gene are SNHLY and FYNNEI. The V and J ends lost 7 bases and 8 bases, in that order; junction bases with no gene match: 4. The CDR3 contains 12 residues. In DNA form, the CDR3 reads TGTGCCAGCAATTGGGACAGGGGCGAAGCTTTCTTT. It yields the protein CASNWDRGEAFF.

The chain uses TRBV4-3 and TRBJ1-2; 9 bases match TRBD1. The germline gives CDR1 LGHNA, CDR2 YSLEER. V dropped 0 bases and J dropped 8; count of bases not matched to a gene: 7. The CDR3 is 15 residues long. For the CDR3, the DNA is TGCGCCAGCAGCCAAGATCCCCGGGACAGGGACGGCTACACCTTC. Its protein is CASSQDPRDRDGYTF.

The chain employs TRBV5-1 and TRBJ2-3; the match to TRBD2 covers 13 bases. Germline CDR1 SGHRS, CDR2 YFSETQ. With V trimmed by 8 bases and J by 3 bases, 3 bases remained unmatched. This CDR3 has 14 residues. CDR3 DNA sequence: TGCGCCAGTAGGACTAGCGGGGGAACAGATACGCAGTATTTT. Translating gives CASRTSGGTDTQYF. Looking up the rest from reference TRBV5-1 and TRBJ2-3 gives the full variable domain: KAGVTQTPRYLIKTRGQQVTLSCSPISGHRSVSWYQQTPGQGLQFLFEYFSETQRNKGNFPGRFSGRQFSNSRSEMNVSTLELGDSALYLCASRTSGGTDTQYFGPGTRLTVL.

V and J are TRBV6-6 and TRBJ2-2, with 7 bases identical to TRBD2. This CDR3 has 15 residues. J gave up 0 bases and V 3 bases, and 1 base lay outside the gene matches. The germline V gene has CDR1 MNHNY and CDR2 SVGAGI (reference sequence). CDR3 residues: CASSYRGANTGELFF. DNA of the CDR3: TGTGCCAGCAGTTATCGGGGGGCGAACACCGGGGAGCTGTTTTTT.

The chain links TRBV27 to TRBJ1-2, with TRBD1 matching 8 bases. This CDR3 comprises 14 residues. V lost 4 bases, J lost 5 bases, and 6 bases stayed unmatched. Germline CDR1 MNHEY, CDR2 SMNVEV (reference sequence). This CDR3 is CASSSGQGWYGYTF. In DNA form, the CDR3 reads TGTGCCAGCAGTTCCGGACAGGGATGGTATGGCTACACCTTC.

The rearrangement uses TRBV6-4 and TRBJ2-3, with 8 bases lining up with TRBD2. The germline V gene encodes CDR1 MRHNA and CDR2 SNTAGT. Trimming cost V 2 bases and J 0 bases; bases outside gene matches: 1. This CDR3 comprises 15 residues. The CDR3 region is CASSDERGSTDTQYF. CDR3 bases: TGTGCCAGCAGTGACGAGCGGGGGAGCACAGATACGCAGTATTTT.